This entry lists 30 T cell receptor beta chains sequenced from one sample in a study of sequential checkpoint blockade in melanoma. The treatment here: randomized to nivolumab then ipilimumab (arm A) or the reverse (arm B). The method was immunoSEQ multiplex PCR; TCRdb's version includes in-frame clones alone and lacks a portion of them. The sample consists of fewer than 40,000 clones, nearly 90% of them appearing once. Sequenced material: CD8+ T cells sorted from blood (inferred from file names), taken from a patient given nivolumab and ipilimumab in sequence. All receptors come from a human donor with melanoma.

The count of this clone is one. The chain combines TRBV15 with TRBJ2-6; D ambiguous. The length of the CDR3 is 15 residues. V was shortened by 1 base and J by 2 bases, with 6 bases between the two germline ends. The germline V gene has CDR1 LNHNV and CDR2 YYDKDF (reference sequence). CDR3: CATSRGRAGANVLTF. The CDR3, as DNA: TGTGCCACCAGCAGAGGCCGGGCTGGGGCCAACGTCCTGACTTTC.

This chain connects TRBV7-9 to TRBJ2-1; 7 nucleotides align to TRBD1. This CDR3 has 15 amino acids. V gave up 4 bases and J gave up 6 bases; unmatched junction bases: 9. CDR1 is SEHNR, CDR2 FQNEAQ, per germline (reference sequence). The CDR3 is CASSSDRERGNEQFF. The CDR3 bases are TGTGCCAGCAGCTCTGACAGGGAGAGAGGCAATGAGCAGTTCTTC.

V gene TRBV11-2 combines with J gene TRBJ2-7, with D hard to call. Germline V gene lookup returns CDR1 SGHAT and CDR2 FQNNGV. This CDR3 spans 12 amino acids. V shed 8 bases and J shed 0 bases, with 8 bases lying between them. As DNA, the CDR3 is TGTGCCAGCTCGACGGACTCCTACGAGCAGTACGTC. Residues: CASSTDSYEQYV.

V and J are TRBV5-4 and TRBJ2-5, with a possible D match to TRBD2 (7 bases). The V end lost 2 bases, the J end lost 4 bases, and 12 bases lay between the germline ends. CDR1 is SGHNT, CDR2 YYREEE, per germline (reference sequence). The CDR3 has 14 residues. The CDR3 is CASSFLGGGETQYF. As DNA, the CDR3 is TGTGCCAGCAGCTTTCTAGGGGGGGGAGAGACCCAGTACTTC.

The V and J genes are TRBV29-1 and TRBJ2-6; TRBD1 aligns across 8 bases. The CDR3 has 16 residues. The ends lost 8 bases at V and 0 bases at J; junction bases unmatched: 9. Germline V gives CDR1 SQVTM, CDR2 ANQGSEA. CDR3 in amino acids: CSTSTGAYSGANVLTF. CDR3 DNA: TGCAGCACTTCGACAGGGGCTTACTCTGGGGCCAACGTCCTGACTTTC.

This chain links TRBV19 with TRBJ2-7, with 7 bases fitting TRBD1. CDR1 is LNHDA, CDR2 SQIVND, per germline (reference sequence). The CDR3 has 15 residues. V trimming: 5 bases; J trimming: 0 bases; junction bases outside the gene matches: 7. Here the CDR3 reads CASSADRPSSYEQYF. The CDR3 coding sequence is TGTGCCAGTAGTGCGGACAGGCCGAGCTCCTACGAGCAGTACTTC.

V and J are TRBV19 and TRBJ2-1; 11 bases are shared with TRBD1. The CDR3 contains 15 residues. The germline CDR1 and CDR2 sequences are LNHDA and SQIVND (reference sequence). V was clipped by 6 bases and J by 6 bases; unmatched bases: 7. The CDR3 sequence is CASSEGQGVFNEQFF. The CDR3 DNA reads TGTGCCAGTAGCGAGGGACAGGGGGTTTTCAATGAGCAGTTCTTC.

The chain is built from TRBV7-2 and TRBJ2-5, with D unresolved. V was cut by 8 bases and J by 5 bases, with 15 bases left in between. This CDR3 has 13 residues. Per the germline V gene, CDR1 is SGHTA and CDR2 is FQGNSA. CDR3 protein: CASRPPEWETQYF. DNA of the CDR3: TGTGCCAGCCGCCCCCCGGAGTGGGAGACCCAGTACTTC.

This chain connects TRBV29-1 to TRBJ1-2, with 9 bases identical to TRBD1. CDR3 length: 11 amino acids. The ends lost 7 bases at V and 8 bases at J; junction bases unmatched: 5. The V gene's germline CDR1 is SQVTM and CDR2 ANQGSEA. The CDR3: CSANRGLGYTF. CDR3 DNA: TGCAGCGCTAACAGGGGGCTCGGCTACACCTTC.

Regarding this clone: The same CDR3 is also encoded by other DNA sequences in this sample. The gene calls are TRBV5-6 and TRBJ2-1; 10 nucleotides agree with TRBD2. With 0 bases clipped from V and 7 bases from J, the junction kept 13 bases outside the gene matches. This CDR3 region has 18 residues. The germline CDR1 and CDR2 sequences are SGHDT and YYEEEE. CDR3 nucleotides: TGTGCCAGCAGCTTGGCGGGCAAGTCAGCGGGAGGGCGGAATGAGCAGTTCTTC. Its protein product is CASSLAGKSAGGRNEQFF.

The chain is built from TRBV9 and TRBJ2-1; possibly TRBD2 for D (6 bases). Trimming removed 2 bases at V and 3 bases at J, with 12 bases between. Germline V gene lookup returns CDR1 SGDLS and CDR2 YYNGEE. The CDR3 is 15 amino acids. The chain's CDR3 is CASSVSGLDYNEQFF. The CDR3, as DNA: TGTGCCAGCAGCGTTTCGGGACTCGACTACAATGAGCAGTTCTTC. Based on the CDR3 plus reference TRBV9 and TRBJ2-1, the full variable domain is DSGVTQTPKHLITATGQRVTLRCSPRSGDLSVYWYQQSLDQGLQFLIQYYNGEERAKGNILERFSAQQFPDLHSELNLSSLELGDSALYFCASSVSGLDYNEQFFGPGTRLTVL.

This clone was picked up one time. V usage is TRBV19 and J usage is TRBJ2-7; weak D call: TRBD1 (6 bases). Trimming left V 1 base short and J 3 bases short, with 7 bases between. Germline loops: CDR1 LNHDA, CDR2 SQIVND (reference sequence). The CDR3 sequence is 13 residues long. The CDR3 DNA is TGTGCCAGTAGTATAGGAGGGGGCTACGAGCAGTACGTC. Amino acid sequence: CASSIGGGYEQYV.

The DNA of the CDR3 is TGTGCCAGCAGCTCCTTGACTAGCGGGGGTCGCAACAACGAGCAGTACTTC. Its translation is CASSSLTSGGRNNEQYF. The rearrangement uses TRBV5-4 and TRBJ2-5; TRBD2 matches 12 bases. Judging by the DNA end, TRBJ2-7 fits better; the J call may be wrong. CDR3 length: 17 residues. CDR1 and CDR2 (germline): SGHNT, YYREEE (reference sequence).

V usage is TRBV27 and J usage is TRBJ2-1; D perhaps matches TRBD1 (5 bases). This CDR3 comprises 17 residues. Per germline, CDR1 MNHEY and CDR2 SMNVEV (reference sequence). V gave up 2 bases and J gave up 0 bases, with 14 bases separating them. The CDR3 sequence: CASSLRGVGSSYNEQFF. For the CDR3, the DNA is TGTGCCAGCAGTTTAAGGGGCGTGGGAAGCTCCTACAATGAGCAGTTCTTC.

This clone was seen only once. The V call is TRBV9, the J call TRBJ1-1; 9 bases match TRBD1. The junction had 7 bases not matched to a gene; V was cut back by 2 bases and J by 2 bases. Germline V gives CDR1 SGDLS, CDR2 YYNGEE. The CDR3 consists of 16 residues. CDR3 DNA sequence: TGTGCCAGCAGCGTGGGTGGGACAGGGAGAAACACTGAAGCTTTCTTT. Translating it yields CASSVGGTGRNTEAFF. The full variable domain, with the rest looked up from reference TRBV9 and TRBJ1-1, is DSGVTQTPKHLITATGQRVTLRCSPRSGDLSVYWYQQSLDQGLQFLIQYYNGEERAKGNILERFSAQQFPDLHSELNLSSLELGDSALYFCASSVGGTGRNTEAFFGQGTRLTVV.

This clone was seen a few times. CDR3 loop: CASSQEAGSYEQYF. CDR3 nucleotide sequence: TGTGCCAGCAGCCAAGAGGCGGGCTCCTACGAGCAGTACTTC. This chain uses TRBV14 with TRBJ2-7, with a weak D call TRBD2 (5 bases). Per germline, CDR1 SGHDN and CDR2 FVKESK. Trimming pared 0 bases from V and 0 bases from J, leaving 6 bases between. This CDR3 contains 14 residues.

The chain links TRBV25-1 to TRBJ2-5; D is undetermined. TRBJ2-7 matches the DNA end more closely, so the J call is doubtful. This CDR3 has 11 amino acids. Germline-derived CDR1 and CDR2 are MGHDK and SYGVNS. The CDR3 region is CASSERYEQYF. CDR3 DNA sequence: TGTGCCAGCAGTGAGAGGTACGAGCAGTACTTC.

The rearrangement joins TRBV4-1 to TRBJ2-1; 11 bases map to TRBD1. This CDR3 spans 20 amino acids. V dropped 4 bases and J dropped 4; count of bases not matched to a gene: 18. From germline, CDR1 is MGHRA and CDR2 YSYEKL. The CDR3 DNA follows: TGCGCCAGCAGCCCACTCGAATATTACGGGGACAGGGGGGGATACAATGAGCAGTTCTTC. This sequence encodes CASSPLEYYGDRGGYNEQFF.

V is TRBV5-6 and J is TRBJ2-2, with a possible D match to TRBD2 (7 bases). Germline V lookup: CDR1 SGHDT, CDR2 YYEEEE. The CDR3 totals 14 residues. Trimming pared 9 bases from V and 0 bases from J, leaving 12 bases between. CDR3 in DNA: TGTGCCATGGGGGGGCGGACGAACACCGGGGAGCTGTTTTTT. Its translation is CAMGGRTNTGELFF. Full variable domain (outside the CDR3, taken from reference TRBV5-6 and TRBJ2-2): DAGVTQSPTHLIKTRGQQVTLRCSPKSGHDTVSWYQQALGQGPQFIFQYYEEEERQRGNFPDRFSGHQFPNYSSELNVNALLLGDSALYLCAMGGRTNTGELFFGEGSRLTVL.

In this sample, this clone turned up once. The rearrangement uses TRBV18 and TRBJ2-7; D is possibly TRBD2 (5 bases). The CDR3 is 15 amino acids. Between the trimmed V and J ends, which lost 3 bases and 0 bases, there was a span of 12 bases. CDR1 and CDR2 (germline): KGHSH, LQKENI. DNA for the CDR3: TGTGCCAGCTCACCGGCAGCGGACCTCTCCTACGAGCAGTACGTC. This codes for CASSPAADLSYEQYV.

The chain links TRBV28 to TRBJ1-5; D remains ambiguous. The CDR3 runs 15 residues. The germline V gene encodes CDR1 MDHEN and CDR2 SYDVKM. V was pared by 3 bases and J by 4 bases, with 13 bases between. The CDR3 region has the DNA TGTGCCAGCAGTTTCGGGTTTAACTCGAATCAGCCCCAGCATTTT. It encodes CASSFGFNSNQPQHF.

The CDR3 loop is CSASEGDIQYF. The CDR3 DNA follows: TGCAGTGCTAGCGAGGGGGACATTCAGTACTTC. The chain is built from TRBV20-1 and TRBJ2-4; D possibly corresponds to TRBD1 (6 bases). Trimming pared 3 bases from V and 8 bases from J, leaving 8 bases between. Looked up from germline, CDR1 is DFQATT and CDR2 is SNEGSKA (reference sequence). The CDR3 contains 11 residues.

V gene TRBV27 combines with J gene TRBJ2-1, with TRBD2 matching 11 bases. The CDR3 has 15 amino acids. V gave up 6 bases and J gave up 8 bases; unmatched junction bases: 9. Germline V gives CDR1 MNHEY, CDR2 SMNVEV (reference sequence). The CDR3 coding sequence is TGTGCCAGCAGCCAAGGACTAGCGGGTTGGGATGAGCAGTTCTTC. It encodes CASSQGLAGWDEQFF.

This rearrangement joins TRBV25-1 to TRBJ1-2; TRBD1 matches at 7 bases. Germline assignment: CDR1 MGHDK and CDR2 SYGVNS. V was clipped by 7 bases and J by 3 bases; unmatched bases: 8. The CDR3 sequence is 14 residues long. CDR3 protein: CASTEIDRDYGYTF. The CDR3 bases are TGTGCCAGCACCGAAATAGACAGGGACTATGGCTACACCTTC.

The rearrangement uses TRBV6-5 and TRBJ2-1, with 7 bases that match TRBD2. V trimming: 0 bases; J trimming: 4 bases; junction bases outside the gene matches: 6. This CDR3 is 16 amino acids long. Germline V CDR1 and CDR2: MNHEY, SVGAGI. The CDR3 spells CASSYSSGEAYNEQFF. DNA of the CDR3: TGTGCCAGCAGTTACTCGAGCGGGGAGGCTTACAATGAGCAGTTCTTC.

The rearrangement joins TRBV9 to TRBJ2-7; possible D gene TRBD1, 5 bases. V dropped 2 bases and J dropped 6 bases, with 12 bases sitting between them. Germline CDR1 and CDR2: SGDLS and YYNGEE. The CDR3 totals 13 residues. CDR3 coding DNA: TGTGCCAGCAGCGTTACAGGTACCAGCGAGCAGTACGTC. It codes for CASSVTGTSEQYV.

In its sample, this clone was seen once. The chain couples TRBV6-5 to TRBJ2-2, with 8 bases that match TRBD2. After removal of 2 bases from V and 3 bases from J, the junction contained 5 bases not matched to a gene. Looked up from germline, CDR1 is MNHEY and CDR2 is SVGAGI. The CDR3 loop spans 16 amino acids. CDR3 sequence (DNA): TGTGCCAGCAGTTACAACCTAGCGGGTGACACCGGGGAGCTGTTTTTT. It codes for CASSYNLAGDTGELFF.

The rearrangement links TRBV4-1 to TRBJ2-1; 10 bases agree with TRBD2. V shed 0 bases and J 7 bases; nucleotides not matched to a gene: 3. This CDR3 has 15 amino acids. The V gene's germline CDR1 is MGHRA and CDR2 YSYEKL. The CDR3 loop reads CASSQDPSGSNEQFF. The CDR3 DNA is TGCGCCAGCAGCCAAGATCCTAGCGGGAGTAATGAGCAGTTCTTC.

The CDR3 nucleotides are TGTGCCTCGGGCAGGGATATGAGCTACGAGCAGTACTTC. This encodes CASGRDMSYEQYF. The rearrangement joins TRBV30 to TRBJ2-7, with D tentatively TRBD1 (5 bases). Germline CDR1 reads GTSNPN; CDR2 reads SVGIG (reference sequence). V lost 7 bases, J lost 3 bases, and 16 bases lay in between. CDR3 length equals 13 residues.

This clone is categorized as medium-sized. The chain joins TRBV6-5 to TRBJ2-1, with a possible D match to TRBD2 (6 bases). The V gene's germline CDR1 is MNHEY and CDR2 SVGAGI. V lost 10 bases to trimming and J lost 8 bases, with 15 bases between them. There are 12 residues in the CDR3. The CDR3 coding sequence is TGTGCCACCAACTCAGGAGGGGATGAGCAGTTCTTC. As protein: CATNSGGDEQFF.